What follows is one TCR beta chain and its context. Its antigen is as yet unknown. TCRdb's copy holds only in-frame clones and misses some; the assay was immunoSEQ multiplex PCR. The table records about 59,000 clones, around three quarters of them present only once. Germline V lookup: CDR1 SGDLS, CDR2 YYNGEE. V dropped 0 bases and J dropped 6 bases, with 10 bases sitting between them. The CDR3 totals 13 residues. The data derive from a study of memory CD4+ T cells and cytomegalovirus serostatus. For the study at large: This sample comes from healthy Belgian adults, about nine CMV seropositive, approximately 25 seronegative.

Study-level results: 67 of 164 known CMV-associated TCRbeta sequences appeared in CD4+ memory.

The sort gate was single viable CD3+CD4+CD8-CD45RO+ cells for memory CD4+ T cells. This TCR came from an adult in good health and CMV-seronegative. Some clones in this sample may be carry-over from other donors' samples. The chain recombines TRBV9 with TRBJ2-7; D is unresolved. The sequencing sample was made of memory CD4+ T cells from blood. CDR3 in amino acids: CASSVAPSGEQYF. The CDR3 DNA sequence: TGTGCCAGCAGCGTAGCACCCTCAGGCGAGCAGTACTTC.